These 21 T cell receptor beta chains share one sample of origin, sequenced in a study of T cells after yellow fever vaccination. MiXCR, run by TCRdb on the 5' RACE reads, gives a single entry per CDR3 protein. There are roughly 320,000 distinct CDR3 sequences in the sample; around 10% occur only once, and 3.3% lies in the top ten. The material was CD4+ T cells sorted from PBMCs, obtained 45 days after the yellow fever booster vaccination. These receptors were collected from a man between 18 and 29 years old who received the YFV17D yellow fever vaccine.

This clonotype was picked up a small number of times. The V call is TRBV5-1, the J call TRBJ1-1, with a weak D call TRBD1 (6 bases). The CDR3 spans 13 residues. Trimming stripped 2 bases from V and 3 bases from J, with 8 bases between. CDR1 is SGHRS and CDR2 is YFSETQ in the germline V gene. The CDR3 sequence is CASSFKGDTEAFF. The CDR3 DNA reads TGCGCCAGCAGCTTTAAGGGGGACACTGAAGCTTTCTTT.

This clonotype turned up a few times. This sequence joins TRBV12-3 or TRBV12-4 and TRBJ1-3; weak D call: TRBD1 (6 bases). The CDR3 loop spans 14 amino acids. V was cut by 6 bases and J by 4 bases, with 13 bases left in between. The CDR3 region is CASSLQGWGNTIYF. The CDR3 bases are TGTGCCAGCAGCCTCCAGGGGTGGGGAAACACCATATATTTT.

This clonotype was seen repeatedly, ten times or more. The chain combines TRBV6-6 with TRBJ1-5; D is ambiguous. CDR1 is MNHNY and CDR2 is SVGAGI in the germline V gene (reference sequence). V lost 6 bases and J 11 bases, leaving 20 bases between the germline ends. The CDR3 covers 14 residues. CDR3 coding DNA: TGTGCCAGCAGCCCTGGGTGGGGAAAGGGAACCCAGCATTTT. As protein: CASSPGWGKGTQHF.

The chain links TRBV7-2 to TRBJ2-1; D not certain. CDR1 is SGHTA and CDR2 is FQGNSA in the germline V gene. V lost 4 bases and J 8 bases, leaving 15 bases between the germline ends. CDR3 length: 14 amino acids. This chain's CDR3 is CASSSSNEDHEQFF. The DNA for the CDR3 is TGTGCCAGCAGCTCCTCAAACGAGGACCATGAGCAGTTCTTC.

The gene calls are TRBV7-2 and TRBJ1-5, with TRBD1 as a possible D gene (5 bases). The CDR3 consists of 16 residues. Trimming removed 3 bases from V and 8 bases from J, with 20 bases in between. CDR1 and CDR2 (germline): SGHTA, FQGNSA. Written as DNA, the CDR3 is TGTGCCAGCAGCTTCGCCGGGACCGTCTTGGGGGAGCCCCAGCATTTT. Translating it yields CASSFAGTVLGEPQHF.

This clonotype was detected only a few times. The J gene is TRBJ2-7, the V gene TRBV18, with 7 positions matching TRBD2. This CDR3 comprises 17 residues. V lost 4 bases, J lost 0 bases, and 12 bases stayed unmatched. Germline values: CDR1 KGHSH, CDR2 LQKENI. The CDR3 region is CASSRNQAGEGSYEQYF. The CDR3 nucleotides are TGTGCCAGCTCACGCAATCAGGCCGGGGAGGGCTCCTACGAGCAGTACTTC.

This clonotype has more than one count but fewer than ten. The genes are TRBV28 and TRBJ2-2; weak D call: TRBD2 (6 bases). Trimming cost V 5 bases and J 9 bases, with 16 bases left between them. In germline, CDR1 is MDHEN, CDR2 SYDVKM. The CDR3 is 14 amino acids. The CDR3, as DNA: TGTGCCAGCAGTCCCGGGGGAGCCGGGAGGGAGCTGTTTTTT. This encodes CASSPGGAGRELFF. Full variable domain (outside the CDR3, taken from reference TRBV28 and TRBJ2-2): DVKVTQSSRYLVKRTGEKVFLECVQDMDHENMFWYRQDPGLGLRLIYFSYDVKMKEKGDIPEGYSVSREKKERFSLILESASTNQTSMYLCASSPGGAGRELFFGEGSRLTVL.

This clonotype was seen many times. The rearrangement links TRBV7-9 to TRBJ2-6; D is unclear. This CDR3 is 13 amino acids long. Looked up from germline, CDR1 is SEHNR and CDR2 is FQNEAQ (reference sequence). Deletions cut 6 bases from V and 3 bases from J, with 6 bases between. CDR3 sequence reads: CASSPGGANVLTF. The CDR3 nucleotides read TGTGCCAGCAGTCCAGGTGGGGCCAACGTCCTGACTTTC.

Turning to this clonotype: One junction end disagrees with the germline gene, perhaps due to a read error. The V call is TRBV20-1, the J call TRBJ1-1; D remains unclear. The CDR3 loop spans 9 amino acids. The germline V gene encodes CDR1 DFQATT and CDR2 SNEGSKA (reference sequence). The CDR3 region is CSARRTGGF. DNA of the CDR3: TGCAGTGCTAGGCGGACGGGTGGGTTT.

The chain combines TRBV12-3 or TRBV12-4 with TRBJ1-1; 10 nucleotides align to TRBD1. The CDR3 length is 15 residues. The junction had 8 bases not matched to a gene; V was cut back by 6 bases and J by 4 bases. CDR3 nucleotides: TGTGCCAGCAGGACGCGGACAGGGGGGGGCACTGAAGCTTTCTTT. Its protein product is CASRTRTGGGTEAFF.

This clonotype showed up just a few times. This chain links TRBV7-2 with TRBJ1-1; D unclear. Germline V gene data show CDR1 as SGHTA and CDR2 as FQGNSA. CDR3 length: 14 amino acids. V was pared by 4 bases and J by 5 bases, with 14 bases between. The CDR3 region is CASSSGPPGTEAFF. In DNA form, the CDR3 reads TGTGCCAGCAGCTCCGGGCCCCCCGGAACTGAAGCTTTCTTT.

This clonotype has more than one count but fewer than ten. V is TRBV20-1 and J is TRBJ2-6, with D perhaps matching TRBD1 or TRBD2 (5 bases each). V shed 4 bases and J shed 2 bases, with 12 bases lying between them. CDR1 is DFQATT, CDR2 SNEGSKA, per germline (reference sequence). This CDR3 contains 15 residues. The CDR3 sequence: CSATGRGAGANVLTF. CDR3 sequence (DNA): TGCAGTGCTACAGGTCGGGGCGCTGGGGCCAACGTCCTGACTTTC.

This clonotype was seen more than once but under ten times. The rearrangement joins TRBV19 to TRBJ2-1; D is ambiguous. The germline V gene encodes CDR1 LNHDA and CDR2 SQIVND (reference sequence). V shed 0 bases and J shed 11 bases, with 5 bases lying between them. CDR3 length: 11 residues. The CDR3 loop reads CASSIESKQFF. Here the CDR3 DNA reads TGTGCCAGTAGTATAGAGTCGAAGCAGTTCTTC. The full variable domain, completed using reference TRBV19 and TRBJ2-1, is DGGITQSPKYLFRKEGQNVTLSCEQNLNHDAMYWYRQDPGQGLRLIYYSQIVNDFQKGDIAEGYSVSREKKESFPLTVTSAQKNPTAFYLCASSIESKQFFGPGTRLTVL.

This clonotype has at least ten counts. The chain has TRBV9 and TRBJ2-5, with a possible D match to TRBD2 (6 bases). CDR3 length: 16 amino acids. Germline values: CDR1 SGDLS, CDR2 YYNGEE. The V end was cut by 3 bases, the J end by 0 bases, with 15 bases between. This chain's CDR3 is CASSASPIADQETQYF. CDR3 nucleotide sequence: TGTGCCAGCAGCGCGAGCCCAATAGCGGACCAAGAGACCCAGTACTTC.

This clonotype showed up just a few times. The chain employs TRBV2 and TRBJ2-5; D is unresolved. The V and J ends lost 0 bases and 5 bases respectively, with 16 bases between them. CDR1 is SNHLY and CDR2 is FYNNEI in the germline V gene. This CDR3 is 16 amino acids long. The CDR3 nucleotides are TGTGCCAGCAGTGAAGCGAGAACCCCCGTCCTGGAGACCCAGTACTTC. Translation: CASSEARTPVLETQYF.

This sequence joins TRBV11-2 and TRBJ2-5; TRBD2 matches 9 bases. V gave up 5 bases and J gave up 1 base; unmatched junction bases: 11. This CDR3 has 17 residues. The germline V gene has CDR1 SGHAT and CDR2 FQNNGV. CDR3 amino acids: CASSSLRLADSQETQYF. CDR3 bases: TGTGCCAGCAGCAGCCTACGACTAGCGGATTCCCAAGAGACCCAGTACTTC.

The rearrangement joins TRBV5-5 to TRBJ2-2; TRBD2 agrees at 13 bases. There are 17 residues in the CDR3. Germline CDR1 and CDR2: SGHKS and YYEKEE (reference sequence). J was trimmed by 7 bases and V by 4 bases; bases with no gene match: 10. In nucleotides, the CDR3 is TGTGCCAGCAGCCTACAACTAGCGGGGGGGCCTGGCGGGGAGCTGTTTTTT. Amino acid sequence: CASSLQLAGGPGGELFF.

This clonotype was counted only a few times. Here the CDR3 DNA reads TGCAGCACTTGGGGGGGGGACGAGCAGTACTTC. It encodes CSTWGGDEQYF. J is TRBJ2-7 and V is TRBV29-1; 7 positions agree with TRBD2. The CDR3 sequence is 11 residues long. Germline loops: CDR1 SQVTM, CDR2 ANQGSEA. With 8 bases clipped from V and 5 bases from J, the junction kept 6 bases outside the gene matches.

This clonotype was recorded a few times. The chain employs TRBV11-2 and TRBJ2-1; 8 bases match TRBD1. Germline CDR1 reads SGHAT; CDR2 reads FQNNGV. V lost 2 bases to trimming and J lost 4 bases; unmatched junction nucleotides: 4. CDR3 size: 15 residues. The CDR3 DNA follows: TGTGCCAGCAGCTTATCGGGGACAGGATACAATGAGCAGTTCTTC. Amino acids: CASSLSGTGYNEQFF.

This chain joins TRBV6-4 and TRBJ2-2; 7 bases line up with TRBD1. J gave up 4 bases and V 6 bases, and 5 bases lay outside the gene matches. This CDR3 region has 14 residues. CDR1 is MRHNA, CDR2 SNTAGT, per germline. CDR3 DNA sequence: TGTGCCAGCAGCCAGGGACAGAGCACCGGGGAGCTGTTTTTT. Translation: CASSQGQSTGELFF.

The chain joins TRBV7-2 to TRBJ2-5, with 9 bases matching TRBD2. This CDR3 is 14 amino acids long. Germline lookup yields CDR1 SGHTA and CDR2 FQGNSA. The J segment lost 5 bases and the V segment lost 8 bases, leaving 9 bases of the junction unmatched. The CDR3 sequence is CASRGGTSLETQYF. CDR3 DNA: TGTGCCAGCCGAGGCGGGACTAGCCTTGAGACCCAGTACTTC.